This TCR beta chain derives from a study of low-dose radiotherapy and immunotherapy resistance in tumors. Study details: The study delivered 0.5 Gy per fraction every 2 weeks to Cohort 1, totaling 6.5 Gy. Administration of intravenous cyclophosphamide at 200 mg/m2 took place every two weeks, one day before radiation and immunotherapy.

This clonotype was counted ten times or more. Time point defined: after trial treatment. Treatment described: LDRT plus nivolumab, ipilimumab, low-dose cyclophosphamide and aspirin (RACIN trial). This CDR3 contains 14 residues. The ends lost 3 bases at V and 6 bases at J; junction bases unmatched: 7. The germline CDR1 and CDR2 sequences are SGHTA and FQGNSA. Both TCRalpha and TCRbeta chains were reverse transcribed with V-gene-specific primers. The authors amplified TCRs for about 18 PCR cycles with a constant-region primer and a V-primer adapter. TCRdb redid the calling of the reads with MiXCR, one entry per CDR3 protein. The data show under 95,000 distinct CDR3 sequences, 15% to 20% seen once.

This receptor was identified in a male donor with prostate cancer. The rearrangement uses TRBV7-2 and TRBJ2-5; TRBD1 agrees at 7 bases. The starting material was PBMCs, obtained after low-dose radiotherapy plus immunotherapy. The chain's CDR3 is CASSFADRVQTQYF. The CDR3 DNA is TGTGCCAGCAGCTTCGCCGACAGGGTCCAGACCCAGTACTTC.